This T cell receptor (beta chain) was observed in a study of vaccination effects on CD4 cells after COVID-19. Study as a whole: Sampling occurred a median 72 days post second dose, range 14 to 241.

The culture ran for roughly ten days before CD4+ T cells were isolated. BNT162b2 vaccine or mRNA-1273 vaccine was given to participants in two doses. Nucleocapsid antibody tests were negative, and the vaccine recipients had no prior SARS-CoV-2 infection. Half-medium replacement with IL-2 medium occurred on days 3 and 7. As concerns this clone: The target antigen is unknown.

Whole-study findings and limits: Cross-reactivity toward common cold coronaviruses was confined to only 1 of 255 vaccine-induced clones in healthy vaccinees.

Profiling relied on immunoSEQ multiplex PCR, and the TCRdb table lists in-frame clones only, not all of them. This sample carries about 39,000 clones, 65% to 75% of them seen once, and the ten largest clones take about 7.7%. This CDR3 has 11 amino acids. Trimming took 0 bases from V and 7 from J, leaving 6 bases between them. Germline lookup yields CDR1 DFQATT and CDR2 SNEGSKA (reference sequence). This chain uses TRBV20-1 with TRBJ1-1; D unclear. Here the sequenced sample was CD4+ T cells from PBMCs cultured without peptide, taken after COVID-19 vaccination. This TCR was sampled from a human donor who received a COVID-19 vaccine. For the CDR3, the DNA is TGCAGTGCTAGAGAGGGCGTTGAAGCTTTCTTT. This gives the protein CSAREGVEAFF.